This T cell receptor beta chain was documented in a study of cytotoxic CD8 clonotypes in ibrutinib-treated CLL. Clones were sequenced by immunoSEQ multiplex PCR, and TCRdb holds only the in-frame ones, with some missing. The table includes around 140,000 clones, around 84% detected once. Germline-derived CDR1 and CDR2 are WNHNN and SYGVQD (reference sequence). The CDR3 runs to 11 residues. V was trimmed by 9 bases and J by 2 bases, leaving 8 bases between them. This clone was seen only a few times. Its antigen is as yet unknown. Study results and caveats: Against age-matched healthy donors, baseline clonality ran higher and tracked circulating CD8+ T-cell counts. Clonality increased with ibrutinib response but returned toward baseline at progression.

Sequences were derived from PBMCs, sampled after 36 months of ibrutinib treatment. This clonotype was sampled from a human donor with chronic lymphocytic leukemia. The chain links TRBV10-1 to TRBJ2-7, with unresolved D. CDR3 in DNA: TGCGCCAGTGGTGCGGCCTACGAGCAGTACTTC. This sequence encodes CASGAAYEQYF.